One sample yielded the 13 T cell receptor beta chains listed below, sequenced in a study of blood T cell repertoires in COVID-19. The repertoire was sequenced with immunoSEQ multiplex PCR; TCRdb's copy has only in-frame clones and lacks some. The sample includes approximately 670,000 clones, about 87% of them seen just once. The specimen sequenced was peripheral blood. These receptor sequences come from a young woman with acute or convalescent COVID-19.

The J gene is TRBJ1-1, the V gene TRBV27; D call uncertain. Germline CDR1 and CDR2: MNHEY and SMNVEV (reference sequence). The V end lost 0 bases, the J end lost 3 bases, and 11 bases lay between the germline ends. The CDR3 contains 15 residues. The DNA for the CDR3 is TGTGCCAGCAGTTTATCGGGCCTGAGGGACACTGAAGCTTTCTTT. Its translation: CASSLSGLRDTEAFF.

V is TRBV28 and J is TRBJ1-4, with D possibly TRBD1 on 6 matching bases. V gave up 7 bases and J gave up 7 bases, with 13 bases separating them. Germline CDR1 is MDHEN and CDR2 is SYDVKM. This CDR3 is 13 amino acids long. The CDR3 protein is CASKGGGREKLFF. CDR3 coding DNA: TGTGCCAGCAAGGGGGGGGGCCGTGAAAAACTGTTTTTT.

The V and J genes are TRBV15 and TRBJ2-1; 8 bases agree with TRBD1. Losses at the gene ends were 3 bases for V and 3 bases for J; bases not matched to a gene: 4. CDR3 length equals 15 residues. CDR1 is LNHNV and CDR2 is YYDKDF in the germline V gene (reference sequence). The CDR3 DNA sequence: TGTGCCACCAGCAGGGGGACAGGAGACTACAATGAGCAGTTCTTC. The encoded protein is CATSRGTGDYNEQFF.

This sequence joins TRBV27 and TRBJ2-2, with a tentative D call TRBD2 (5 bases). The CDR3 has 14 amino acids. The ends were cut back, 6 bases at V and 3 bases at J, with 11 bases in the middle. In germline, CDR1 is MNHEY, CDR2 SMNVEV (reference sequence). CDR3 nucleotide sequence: TGTGCCAGCAGCCCCACGAGGGACACCGGGGAGCTGTTTTTT. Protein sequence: CASSPTRDTGELFF.

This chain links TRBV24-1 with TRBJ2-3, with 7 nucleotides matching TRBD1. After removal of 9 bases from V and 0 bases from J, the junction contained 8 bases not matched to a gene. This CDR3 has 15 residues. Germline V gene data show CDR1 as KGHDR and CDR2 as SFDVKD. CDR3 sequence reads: CATARGGVSTDTQYF. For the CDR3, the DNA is TGTGCCACCGCACGAGGGGGCGTGAGCACAGATACGCAGTATTTT.

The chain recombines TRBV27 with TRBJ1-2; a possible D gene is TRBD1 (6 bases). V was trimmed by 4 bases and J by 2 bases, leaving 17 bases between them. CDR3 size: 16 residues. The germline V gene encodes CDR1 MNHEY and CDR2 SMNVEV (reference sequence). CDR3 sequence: CASSSGPAGANYGYTF. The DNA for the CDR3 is TGTGCCAGCAGTTCTGGCCCGGCAGGGGCCAACTATGGCTACACCTTC.

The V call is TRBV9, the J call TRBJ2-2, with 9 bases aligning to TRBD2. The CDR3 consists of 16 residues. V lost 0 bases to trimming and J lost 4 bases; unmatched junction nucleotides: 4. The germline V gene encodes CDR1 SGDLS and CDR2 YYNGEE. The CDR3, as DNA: TGTGCCAGCAGCGTAGCCCCAGCGGGGGGCACCGGGGAGCTGTTTTTT. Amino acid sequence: CASSVAPAGGTGELFF.

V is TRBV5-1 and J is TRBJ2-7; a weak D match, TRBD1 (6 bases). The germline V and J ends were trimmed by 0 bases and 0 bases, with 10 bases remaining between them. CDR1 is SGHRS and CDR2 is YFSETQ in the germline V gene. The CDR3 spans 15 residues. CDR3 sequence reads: CASSLDRDSSYEQYF. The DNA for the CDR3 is TGCGCCAGCAGCTTGGACAGGGATAGCTCCTACGAGCAGTACTTC.

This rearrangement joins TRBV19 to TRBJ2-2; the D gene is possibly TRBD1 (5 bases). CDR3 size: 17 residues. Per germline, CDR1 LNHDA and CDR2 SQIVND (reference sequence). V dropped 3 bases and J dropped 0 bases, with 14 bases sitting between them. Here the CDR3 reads CASSIRTTGANTGELFF. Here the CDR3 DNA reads TGTGCCAGTAGTATCAGGACAACAGGCGCGAACACCGGGGAGCTGTTTTTT.

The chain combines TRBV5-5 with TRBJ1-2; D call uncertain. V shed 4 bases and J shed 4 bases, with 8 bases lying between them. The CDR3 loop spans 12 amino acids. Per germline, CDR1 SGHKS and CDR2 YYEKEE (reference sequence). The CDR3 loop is CASSPSGYGYTF. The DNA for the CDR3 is TGTGCCAGCAGCCCGAGCGGCTATGGCTACACCTTC.

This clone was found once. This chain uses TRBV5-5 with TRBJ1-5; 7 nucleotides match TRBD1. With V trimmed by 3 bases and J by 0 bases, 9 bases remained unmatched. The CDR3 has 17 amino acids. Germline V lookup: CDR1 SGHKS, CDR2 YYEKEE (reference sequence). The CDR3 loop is CASSSSPTGLSNQPQHF. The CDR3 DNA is TGTGCCAGCAGCTCGTCCCCGACAGGGCTTAGCAATCAGCCCCAGCATTTT. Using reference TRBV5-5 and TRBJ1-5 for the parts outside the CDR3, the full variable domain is DAGVTQSPTHLIKTRGQQVTLRCSPISGHKSVSWYQQVLGQGPQFIFQYYEKEERGRGNFPDRFSARQFPNYSSELNVNALLLGDSALYLCASSSSPTGLSNQPQHFGDGTRLSIL.

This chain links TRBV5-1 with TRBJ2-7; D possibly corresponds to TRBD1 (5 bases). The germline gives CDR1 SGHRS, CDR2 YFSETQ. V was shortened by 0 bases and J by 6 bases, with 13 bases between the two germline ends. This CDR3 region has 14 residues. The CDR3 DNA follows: TGCGCCAGCAGCTTGGCCCAGGGTTTTGGCGAGCAGTACTTC. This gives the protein CASSLAQGFGEQYF.

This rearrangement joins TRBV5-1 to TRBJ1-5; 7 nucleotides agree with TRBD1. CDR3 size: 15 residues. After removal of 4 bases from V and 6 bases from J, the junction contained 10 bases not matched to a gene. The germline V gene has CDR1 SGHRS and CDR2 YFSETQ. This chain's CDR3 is CASSEGTVGGQPQHF. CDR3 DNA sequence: TGCGCCAGCAGCGAGGGGACAGTCGGCGGTCAGCCCCAGCATTTT.